Listed below are T cell receptor beta chains from one sample, sequenced in a study of Graves' ophthalmopathy and Graves' hyperthyroidism. TCRdb reprocessed the multiplex PCR reads via MiXCR and lists one record per CDR3 protein. The sample lists 150,000 or so distinct CDR3 sequences; more than 30% were seen once. Specimen: peripheral blood. The receptors here all came from a woman in her 40s with Graves' ophthalmopathy. Both conserved end residues are part of each CDR3. Each record gives: D gene, clone size, J gene, V gene, CDR3 DNA, CDR3 protein. A D gene is named only where the DNA matches it firmly. Rows may omit the clone size; those that give it use once, few, many or a size class.

>TRBD1|many|TRBJ1-1|TRBV12-3/TRBV12-4
TGTGCCAGCAGTTTGGGACAGGGAAGGGGTATCACTGAAGCTTTCTTT
CASSLGQGRGITEAFF
>TRBD1|few|TRBJ1-1|TRBV20-1
TGCAGTGCTAGTAGGACAGGGGGGAACACTGAAGCTTTCTTT
CSASRTGGNTEAFF
>.|many|TRBJ2-7|TRBV30
TGTGCCTGGGAAGATGACAGGAGCCACGAGCAGTACTTC
CAWEDDRSHEQYF
>TRBD1|.|TRBJ2-5|TRBV7-8
TGTGCCAGCAGCTTAGCCCCGACCTACAGGGGCCGGGAGACCCAGTACTTC
CASSLAPTYRGRETQYF
>TRBD1|.|TRBJ1-6|TRBV7-3
TGTGCCAGTAATCCTATACAGGGGGACGGCTCACCCCTCCACTTT
CASNPIQGDGSPLHF
>.|many|TRBJ1-2|TRBV7-8
TGTGCCAGCAGCTTTAGGGGTAACTATGGCTACACCTTC
CASSFRGNYGYTF
>.|many|TRBJ2-2|TRBV6-5
TGTGCCAGCAGTTACTCGAGTGGCTTCGCCGGGGAGCTGTTTTTT
CASSYSSGFAGELFF
>TRBD1|.|TRBJ1-6|TRBV6-2/TRBV6-3
TGTGCCAGCAGTGGCCTGGACAGGGAAGCTTCACCCCTCCACTTT
CASSGLDREASPLHF
>.|many|TRBJ1-1|TRBV19
TGTGCCAGTAGTATACGGGCGGGGGACACTGAAGCTTTCTTT
CASSIRAGDTEAFF
>.|few|TRBJ1-1|TRBV7-3
TGTGCCAGCAGCTCGAGCCGGTGGAACACTGAAGCTTTCTTT
CASSSSRWNTEAFF
>TRBD1|.|TRBJ2-2|TRBV20-1
TGCAGTGCTAGAGGAACGACAGGGAAGAGCACCGGGGAGCTGTTTTTT
CSARGTTGKSTGELFF
>TRBD2|few|TRBJ2-5|TRBV7-9
TGTGCCAGCAGCTACGGACTAGCGGGAGGCACCCAAGAGACCCAGTACTTC
CASSYGLAGGTQETQYF
>TRBD1|many|TRBJ1-2|TRBV2
TGTGCCAGCAGTCGGGACAGGGTTAACTATGGCTACACCTTC
CASSRDRVNYGYTF
>.|.|TRBJ2-7|TRBV6-2/TRBV6-3
TGTGCCAGCACCCCCTTCAAATTCCTTGAGCAGTACTTC
CASTPFKFLEQYF
>.|many|TRBJ2-7|TRBV7-9
TGTGCCAGCAAGATGGCGGGGGCTACCTACGAGCAGTACTTC
CASKMAGATYEQYF
>.|.|TRBJ1-1|TRBV6-1
TGTGCCACAGAGCTTGGAACTGAAGCTTTCTTT
CATELGTEAFF
>TRBD1|.|TRBJ2-5|TRBV7-2
TGTGCCAGCAGCTTAGTGGGACAGGTCCAAGAGACCCAGTACTTC
CASSLVGQVQETQYF
>.|.|TRBJ2-5|TRBV24-1
TGTGCCACCAGTGATTCCCGGACCCTGCAAGAGACCCAGTACTTC
CATSDSRTLQETQYF
>.|.|TRBJ1-1|TRBV29-1
TGCAGCGTTGCTCGCGGGAACACTGAAGCTTTCTTT
CSVARGNTEAFF
>TRBD2|many|TRBJ2-7|TRBV6-2/TRBV6-3
TGTGCCAGCAGTAGGGGACTAGCGGGATACGAGCAGTACTTC
CASSRGLAGYEQYF
>TRBD1|.|TRBJ2-5|TRBV7-8
TGTGCCAGCAGCCCCCGAGCAGGGGGCTTAGAAGAGACCCAGTACTTC
CASSPRAGGLEETQYF
>TRBD1|once|TRBJ1-1|TRBV7-2
TGTGCCAGCAGCTCCCGAAAGGGACAGACTGAAGCTTTCTTT
CASSSRKGQTEAFF
>.|many|TRBJ1-2|TRBV6-2/TRBV6-3
TGTGCCAGCAGTTACCTTTCCGGGACGGAGGACTACACCTTC
CASSYLSGTEDYTF
>.|many|TRBJ2-5|TRBV5-1
TGCGCCAGCAGCTTTCGGGGGCAAGAGACCCAGTACTTC
CASSFRGQETQYF
>.|.|TRBJ1-2|TRBV6-1
TGTGCCAGCGCGGGGGACTATGGCTACACCTTC
CASAGDYGYTF
>TRBD1|.|TRBJ1-2|TRBV10-3
TGTGCCATCAGTGAGCCCGGCGACAGGGATGGCTACACCTTC
CAISEPGDRDGYTF
>.|many|TRBJ2-6|TRBV19
TGTGCCAGTAGTATTGTGTCTGGGGCCAACGTCCTGACTTTC
CASSIVSGANVLTF
>TRBD1|many|TRBJ1-2|TRBV27
TGTGCCAGCAGTCCCCTGGACAGGGGGCTTGGCTACACCTTC
CASSPLDRGLGYTF
>.|many|TRBJ2-2|TRBV4-2
TGTGCCAGCAGCCAAGAGTCAAGCACCGGGGAGCTGTTTTTT
CASSQESSTGELFF
>.|.|TRBJ2-2|TRBV6-2/TRBV6-3
TGTGCCAGCAGTTACGGGAGCGACACCGGGGAGCTGTTTTTT
CASSYGSDTGELFF
>.|many|TRBJ2-5|TRBV6-2/TRBV6-3
TGTGCCAGCAGTCGATACCTCCCTACACGAGCAGAGACCCAGTACTTC
CASSRYLPTRAETQYF
>.|once|TRBJ2-2|TRBV7-2
TGTGCCACCGGGACCCTGAACACCGGGGAGCTGTTTTTT
CATGTLNTGELFF
>TRBD1|.|TRBJ1-3|TRBV12-3/TRBV12-4
TGTGCCAGCGCCGACAGGGCTGGAAACACCATATATTTT
CASADRAGNTIYF
>.|.|TRBJ2-7|TRBV6-5
TGTGCCAGCAGTTACCGGAATGTTGGCAAATTAACCTACGAGCAGTACTTC
CASSYRNVGKLTYEQYF
>.|many|TRBJ2-7|TRBV3-1
TGTGCCAGCAGCCCATCACAGGCTGTTCGGCAGTACTTC
CASSPSQAVRQYF
>.|.|TRBJ2-7|TRBV19
TGTGCCAGTAGTCACCTTCCTGGGCCCTACGAGCAGTACTTC
CASSHLPGPYEQYF
>.|.|TRBJ1-5|TRBV24-1
TGTGCCACCCTGCACGGTCAGCCCCAGCATTTT
CATLHGQPQHF
>.|many|TRBJ2-5|TRBV7-3
TGTGCCAGCAGCTTAAGGCGCCAAGAGACCCAGTACTTC
CASSLRRQETQYF
>.|.|TRBJ1-1|TRBV6-5
TGTGCCAGCAGTTCCCCCCCTGGGAGAGGGCGCACTGAAGCTTTCTTT
CASSSPPGRGRTEAFF
>TRBD2|many|TRBJ2-7|TRBV2
TGTGCCAGCAGGGCCGGGACTAGCGGGAACTACGAGCAGTACTTC
CASRAGTSGNYEQYF
>TRBD1|.|TRBJ1-2|TRBV2
TGTGCCAGCAGTGAACGGACAGGCGGCACCGGCTACACCTTC
CASSERTGGTGYTF
>.|.|TRBJ2-7|TRBV27
TGTGCGCACTACGAGCAGTACTTC
CAHYEQYF
>.|.|TRBJ1-6|TRBV12-3/TRBV12-4
TGTGCCAGCAGCTTCGGGGGGAGACAGAGTTCACCCCTCCACTTT
CASSFGGRQSSPLHF
>.|many|TRBJ2-5|TRBV28
TGTGCCAGCAGTACCCAGGGGACAGCCTTCAGCGGGGAGACCCAGTACTTC
CASSTQGTAFSGETQYF
>TRBD2|.|TRBJ2-7|TRBV29-1
TGCAGCGTTTCGGGGGGGCTGCAAGACGAGCAGTACTTC
CSVSGGLQDEQYF
>.|many|TRBJ2-7|TRBV18
TGTGCCAGCTCCCCGGGGCAGAGCTCCTACGAGCAGTACTTC
CASSPGQSSYEQYF
>.|medium-sized|TRBJ2-4|TRBV6-5
TGTGCCAGCAGTTCTCTCCCAGGAGCGGGTAAAAACATTCAGTACTTC
CASSSLPGAGKNIQYF
>TRBD1|many|TRBJ2-7|TRBV4-3
TGCGCCAGCAGCCTATCCAGGGGGCTTCCCTACGAGCAGTACTTC
CASSLSRGLPYEQYF
>TRBD1|many|TRBJ1-6|TRBV27
TGTGCCAGCACTCGGGACAGGGGGACTTCACCCCTCCACTTT
CASTRDRGTSPLHF
>.|.|TRBJ1-1|TRBV11-2
TGTGCCAGCAGCTTATTCCGGAGAGGCGCGAACACTGAAGCTTTCTTT
CASSLFRRGANTEAFF
>TRBD1|.|TRBJ2-7|TRBV6-1
TGTGCCAGCAGTGACAGGGACAGGGACGACGAGCAGTACTTC
CASSDRDRDDEQYF
>TRBD2|many|TRBJ2-5|TRBV12-3/TRBV12-4
TGTGCCAGCAGTTTCGGCCTAGCGGACTACGTGGAGACCCAGTACTTC
CASSFGLADYVETQYF
>.|many|TRBJ1-6|TRBV6-2/TRBV6-3
TGTGCCAGCAGCCACGGGTCGGCGGGGAGTTCACCCCTCCACTTT
CASSHGSAGSSPLHF
>TRBD1|.|TRBJ2-7|TRBV20-1
TGCAGTGCTAGAGAGACAGGGGAGTACGAGCAGTACTTC
CSARETGEYEQYF
>.|many|TRBJ1-2|TRBV5-4
TGTGCCAGCAGTCCCGGGGGATGGTATGGCTACACCTTC
CASSPGGWYGYTF
>.|many|TRBJ1-5|TRBV6-5
TGTGCCAGCAGTTACTCGGGGGTTCCGGATAGCAATCAGCCCCAGCATTTT
CASSYSGVPDSNQPQHF
>.|many|TRBJ1-3|TRBV11-1
TGTGCCAGCAGCTTAGAGCGCGGCCAGTATTCCTCTGGAAACACCATATATTTT
CASSLERGQYSSGNTIYF
>TRBD2|many|TRBJ2-3|TRBV6-2/TRBV6-3
TGTGCCAGCAGTTACTCGGTAGCGGGGGGACCCACAGATACGCAGTATTTT
CASSYSVAGGPTDTQYF
>.|.|TRBJ2-5|TRBV28
TGTGCCAGCAGTTTATTAGCCTTTGGGGAGGAGACCCAGTACTTC
CASSLLAFGEETQYF
>.|many|TRBJ2-2|TRBV28
TGTGCCAGCATTCCGTACCCGGGAGCGGTCGGGGAGCTGTTTTTT
CASIPYPGAVGELFF